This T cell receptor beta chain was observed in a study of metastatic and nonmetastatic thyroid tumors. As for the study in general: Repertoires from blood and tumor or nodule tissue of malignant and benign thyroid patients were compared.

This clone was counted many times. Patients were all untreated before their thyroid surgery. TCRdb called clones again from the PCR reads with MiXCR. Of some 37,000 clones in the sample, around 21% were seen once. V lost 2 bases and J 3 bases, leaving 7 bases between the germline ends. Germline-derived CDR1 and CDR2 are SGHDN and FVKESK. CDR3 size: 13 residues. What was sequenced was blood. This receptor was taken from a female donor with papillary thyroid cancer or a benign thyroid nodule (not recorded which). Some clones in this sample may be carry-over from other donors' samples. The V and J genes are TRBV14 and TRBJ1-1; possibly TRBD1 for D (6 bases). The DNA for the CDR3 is TGTGCCAGCAGCCAAACAGGGTACACTGAAGCTTTCTTT. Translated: CASSQTGYTEAFF.